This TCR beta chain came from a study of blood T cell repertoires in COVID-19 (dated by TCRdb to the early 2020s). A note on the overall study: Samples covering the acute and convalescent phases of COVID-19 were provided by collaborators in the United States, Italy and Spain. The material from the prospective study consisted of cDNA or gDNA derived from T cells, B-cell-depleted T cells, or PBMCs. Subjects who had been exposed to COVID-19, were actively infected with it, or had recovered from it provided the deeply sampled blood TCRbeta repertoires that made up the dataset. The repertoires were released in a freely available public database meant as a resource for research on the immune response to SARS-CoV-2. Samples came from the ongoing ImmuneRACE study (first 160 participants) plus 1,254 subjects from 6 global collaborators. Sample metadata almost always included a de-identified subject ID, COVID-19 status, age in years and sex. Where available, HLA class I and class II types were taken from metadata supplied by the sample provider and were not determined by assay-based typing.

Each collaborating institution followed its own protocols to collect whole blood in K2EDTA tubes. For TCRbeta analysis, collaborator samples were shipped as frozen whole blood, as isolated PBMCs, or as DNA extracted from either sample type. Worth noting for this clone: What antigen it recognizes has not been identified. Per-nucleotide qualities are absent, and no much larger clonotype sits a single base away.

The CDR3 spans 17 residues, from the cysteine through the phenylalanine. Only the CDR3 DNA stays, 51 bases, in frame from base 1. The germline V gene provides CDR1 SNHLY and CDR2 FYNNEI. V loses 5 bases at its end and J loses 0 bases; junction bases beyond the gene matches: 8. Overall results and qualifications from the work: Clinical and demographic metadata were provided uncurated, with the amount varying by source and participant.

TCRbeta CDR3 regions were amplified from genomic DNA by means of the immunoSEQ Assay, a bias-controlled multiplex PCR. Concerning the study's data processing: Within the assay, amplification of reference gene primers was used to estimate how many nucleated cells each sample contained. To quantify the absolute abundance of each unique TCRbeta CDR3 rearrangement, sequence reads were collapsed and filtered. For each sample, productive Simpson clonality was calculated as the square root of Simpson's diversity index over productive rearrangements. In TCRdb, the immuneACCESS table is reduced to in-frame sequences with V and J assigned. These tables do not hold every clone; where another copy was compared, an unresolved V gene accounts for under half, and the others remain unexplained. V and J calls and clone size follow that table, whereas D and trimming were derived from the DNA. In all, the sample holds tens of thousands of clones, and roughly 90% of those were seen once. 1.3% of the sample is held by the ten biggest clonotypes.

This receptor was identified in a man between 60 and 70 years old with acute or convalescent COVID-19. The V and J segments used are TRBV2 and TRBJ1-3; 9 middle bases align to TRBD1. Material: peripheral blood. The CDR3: CASSFPDRGFSGNTIYF. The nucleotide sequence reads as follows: TGTGCCAGCAGTTTCCCTGACAGGGGGTTCTCTGGAAACACCATATATTTT.